This TCR beta chain appears in the sequencing data of a study of T cell repertoires in cytomegalovirus infection. The CDR3 contains 15 residues. V lost 8 bases and J lost 0, with 14 bases in between. Per the germline V gene, CDR1 is MDHEN and CDR2 is SYDVKM. TCRdb redid the calling of the reads with MiXCR, one entry per CDR3 protein. Here the sample spans around 530,000 distinct CDR3 sequences, roughly 29% being singletons. The specimen sequenced was PBMCs. The chain uses TRBV28 and TRBJ2-4, with a possible D match to TRBD1 (6 bases). The TCR sequence derives from a human donor in good health (CMV status not recorded). Some clones in this sample may be carry-over from other donors' samples. CDR3 in DNA: TGTGCCAGCGGGGTGACAGGATTAGCCAAAAACATTCAGTACTTC. It specifies CASGVTGLAKNIQYF.